This T cell receptor (beta chain) was observed in a study of cytomegalovirus exposure and HLA in healthy donors. Whole-study results and caveats: Data from an earlier analysis indicated that most TCR beta V segments were productive either about 87% or about 30% of the time. Presence/absence analyses rested on an assumption that sequencing depth was roughly uniform across donors.

Concerning this clone itself: Its cognate antigen is unknown.

Donors were nominally healthy when sampled, though unrecorded immune exposures were likely. Germline V gene sequence: CDR1 MNHNS, CDR2 SASEGT. The CDR3 is 15 amino acids. Deletions cut 4 bases from V and 6 bases from J, with 16 bases between. The PCR employed 60 Vbeta primers together with 13 Jbeta primers. TCRdb keeps only in-frame clones here, not all; method: immunoSEQ multiplex PCR. The data show approximately 140,000 clones, less than 80% seen once. The genes are TRBV6-1 and TRBJ2-1; D perhaps matches TRBD2 (5 bases). The sequenced sample was PBMCs. This TCR came from a woman aged 45-60 years in good health and CMV-seropositive. CDR3 coding DNA: TGTGCCAGCAGTGGAGGGCGCCCCGGTCTCAATGAGCAGTTCTTC. This encodes CASSGGRPGLNEQFF.